This T cell receptor (beta chain) was sequenced for a study of OX40 agonist ivuxolimab in advanced cancers. The study in broad terms: Ivuxolimab was a fully human IgG2 agonistic monoclonal antibody targeting the costimulatory receptor OX40 (CD134). Intravenous ivuxolimab was administered to patients every 2 weeks at six dose levels: 0.01, 0.1, 0.3, 1.5, 3 and 10 mg/kg. Of the 50 or so patients in dose escalation, about 19 had hepatocellular carcinoma, about 15 had melanoma, 9 had renal cell carcinoma and 9 had head and neck cancer. The dose-escalation cohort was 80% to 90% male with a mean age of around 64 years, ranging from about 23 to 85. Prior anti-PD-1, anti-PD-L1 or anti-CTLA-4 therapy was permitted, and 30% to 45% of dose-escalation patients had received checkpoint inhibitors. Partial responses were achieved by three dose-escalation patients, of whom one had hepatocellular carcinoma and two had cutaneous melanoma. Peripheral TCRbeta sequencing aimed to test whether ivuxolimab altered TCR sequence diversity and caused clonal T-cell expansion. The paper describes the monotherapy dose-escalation part (N of about 55 patients) of the phase I trial of ivuxolimab. Study-wide conclusions, independent of this receptor: After ivuxolimab, CD8+ T cells had more expanded clones than CD4+ T cells on average. Partial responders in the 0.1-3.0 mg/kg groups had among the lowest normalized peripheral clonal expansion, especially among CD8+ T cells. Low levels of normalized T-cell clonal expansion were also seen in some nonresponding patients. Clonal expansion of both CD4+ and CD8+ blood T cells was observed from baseline to week 6 at doses 0.1 to 3.0 mg/kg. Which antigens the clonally expanded peripheral T cells were specific for was not determined.

The trial excluded patients who had a history of autoimmune disease or who were on systemic immunosuppression. In every dose cohort, peripheral blood was drawn for TCR sequencing at baseline, cycle 4 day 1, and cycle 7 day 1. The samples were drawn from a first-in-human, open-label, multicenter phase I dose-escalation trial of ivuxolimab. Adults with locally advanced or metastatic melanoma, renal cell carcinoma, hepatocellular carcinoma or head and neck squamous cell carcinoma were enrolled in the trial. Before TCR sequencing, CD4+ T cells and CD8+ T cells from peripheral blood were sorted into separate populations. For sequencing of the TCRbeta CDR3 region, genomic DNA was extracted from the sorted cells. TCRbeta CDR3 regions were sequenced using the immunoSEQ Assay. The source is immuneACCESS, and TCRdb retained only in-frame sequences with V and J called. Part of the clones is not carried over; for the studies checked, unresolved V genes explain less than half of this, and the remainder is unexplained. The sample yields 70,000 or so clones; about three quarters were counted once. The ten top clones hold approximately 2.5% of the sample.

V and J lose 6 bases and 2 bases, and a span of 10 bases separates them. The germline V gene yields KGHSH for CDR1 and LQKENI for CDR2. Including cysteine and phenylalanine, the CDR3 has 13 amino acids. Kept here is only the CDR3 DNA, which spans 39 bases and is read in frame from base 1. This clone was picked up a small number of times. Its target antigen remains unknown. No quality values exist for individual bases; no much larger clone is one base distant. The source is an adult with an advanced solid tumor such as melanoma, head and neck, liver or kidney cancer. The chain links TRBV18 with TRBJ2-5, with the D gene not clear enough to name. Source: CD4+ or CD8+ T cells sorted from blood, taken in a trial of the OX40 agonist ivuxolimab. CDR3 region: CASSVTLQETQYF. DNA sequence: TGTGCCAGCTCGGTCACCCTTCAAGAGACCCAGTACTTC.